The entry below gives a single TCR beta chain sequence along with its context. The antigen is not known. The study made its TRB cDNA libraries by 5' RACE, adding UMI labels. TCRdb reworked the 5' RACE reads into one entry per CDR3 protein, no DNA. This sample's clone table lists roughly 63,000 distinct CDR3 sequences. CDR3 length: 19 amino acids. Germline CDR1 is MNHEY and CDR2 is SVGAGI. At a few hundred thousand cells each, triplicate sorts were carried out for each CD8+ T cell subset. The naive CD8+ gate required CD45RO-CCR7+CD27+CD95- phenotype. The sample is drawn from a study of CXCR3-negative and CXCR3-positive naive CD8 T cells. The study, taken as a whole, reports: Naive CXCR3-negative and CXCR3-positive cells had similar TRBV-TRBJ usage; memory differed. Diversity was high in both naive subsets and much lower in memory cells. Higher TRB CDR3 hydrophobicity marked CXCR3-positive naive cells relative to CXCR3-negative naive cells.

The V and J genes are TRBV6-5 and TRBJ1-6; TCRdb calls TRBD1, which cannot be checked without DNA. The clonotype comes from a human donor in good health. Some clones in this sample may be carry-over from other donors' samples. The sequencing input was naive CXCR3+ CD8+ T cells from blood. Noted subset: CD45RO-CCR7+CD27+CD95- naive CD8+ T cells expressing CXCR3 (TNR3+). The CDR3 here is CASSYSPRPTVLPLSPLHF.